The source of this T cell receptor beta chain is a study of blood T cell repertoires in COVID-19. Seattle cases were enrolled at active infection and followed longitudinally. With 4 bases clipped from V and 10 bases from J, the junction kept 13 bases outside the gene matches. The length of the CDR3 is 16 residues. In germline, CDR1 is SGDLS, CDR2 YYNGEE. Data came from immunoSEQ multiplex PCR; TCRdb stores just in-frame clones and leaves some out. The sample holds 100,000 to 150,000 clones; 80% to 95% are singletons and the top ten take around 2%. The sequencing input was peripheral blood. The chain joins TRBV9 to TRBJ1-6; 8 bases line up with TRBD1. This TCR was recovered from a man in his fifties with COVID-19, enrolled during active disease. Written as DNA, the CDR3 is TGTGCCAGCAGCCCCTTCCCCCAGGGGGCTGAGTCACCCCTCCACTTT. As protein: CASSPFPQGAESPLHF.